The clone carrying this TCR beta chain was picked up many times. The target antigen is unknown. This record comes from a study of Graves' ophthalmopathy and Graves' hyperthyroidism. Study-level results: Clonotypes were expanded in thyroid at above 0.001 frequency, and most also appeared in blood.

Ophthalmopathy donors' eye disease showed moderate-to-severe activity, CAS of at least 3, NOSPECS of at least 4 and duration under 3 months. The length of the CDR3 is 15 residues. Germline CDR1 is LNHDA and CDR2 is SQIVND (reference sequence). V lost 7 bases, J lost 7 bases, and 12 bases stayed unmatched. Scientists amplified the TCR beta CDR3 regions from RNA transcripts. Following a first-round RT-PCR that used HTBI primers, a second-round multiplex PCR was carried out. TCRdb used MiXCR to reprocess the multiplex PCR reads, holding one entry per CDR3 protein. The sample has hundreds of thousands of distinct CDR3 sequences, about 38% seen once.

This clonotype was sampled from an adult man with Graves' ophthalmopathy. What was sequenced was peripheral blood. This rearrangement joins TRBV19 to TRBJ2-7, with 11 nucleotides matching TRBD1. CDR3 sequence reads: CASTPRPGQGEEQYF. The CDR3 bases are TGTGCCAGTACCCCCCGGCCGGGACAGGGGGAAGAGCAGTACTTC.